Listed here is a single TCR beta chain. As yet, its antigen is unknown. The junction departs from germline at one end; a sequencing error may be responsible. TCR beta CDR3 sequences were amplified from RNA transcripts. The HTBI primer set was used in a first-round RT-PCR of the TCR CDR3. TCRdb reanalysed the multiplex PCR reads using MiXCR and keeps one entry per CDR3 protein. This sample has approximately 870,000 distinct CDR3 sequences, with roughly 40% found just once. This sample is part of a study of T cells in Graves' hyperthyroidism and ophthalmopathy. Study results and caveats: Ophthalmopathy onset followed model prediction by a median roughly 6.5 months.

This CDR3 contains 14 residues. In germline, CDR1 is MGHRA, CDR2 YSYEKL. The chain joins TRBV4-1 to TRBJ2-7; 9 bases line up with TRBD2. The origin of this receptor is a man aged 18-30 years with Graves' hyperthyroidism. Sequences were obtained from blood. CDR3 nucleotides: TGTGCCAGCAGCCTCGGGACTAGCACGTACGAGCAGTACTTC. It translates to CASSLGTSTYEQYF.